This entry lists 2 T cell receptor beta chains sequenced from one sample in a study of cytomegalovirus exposure and HLA in healthy donors. The PCR was carried out with 60 Vbeta primers and 13 Jbeta primers. TCRdb's table, derived via immunoSEQ multiplex PCR, lists solely in-frame clones and lacks some. The sample lists over 250,000 clones; 80% to 90% were seen once. Sequencing was performed on PBMCs. Every receptor here comes from a man aged 35-49 years in good health and CMV-seropositive.

CDR3 loop: CASLTPGVKAEAFF. In DNA, the CDR3 is TGTGCCAGCTTGACTCCGGGGGTCAAGGCTGAAGCTTTCTTT. The chain has TRBV5-6 and TRBJ1-1, with D tentatively TRBD1 (5 bases). Trimming removed 7 bases from V and 6 bases from J, with 19 bases in between. Germline V gene sequence: CDR1 SGHDT, CDR2 YYEEEE. This CDR3 has 14 residues.

This clone showed up just once. The chain links TRBV23-1 to TRBJ1-1; D unclear. TRBV23-1 is given ORF status, its function remaining uncertain. The CDR3 totals 17 residues. The V and J ends lost 2 bases and 0 bases respectively, with 16 bases between them. The CDR3 region has the DNA TGCGCCAGCAGTCAAATCGCACCAAGTCGGTTGAACACTGAAGCTTTCTTT. It is translated as CASSQIAPSRLNTEAFF.